The 26 T cell receptor beta chains given below trace back to one sample, sequenced in a study of cytomegalovirus exposure and HLA in healthy donors. The study ran its PCR with 60 Vbeta and 13 Jbeta primers. Sequencing was performed with immunoSEQ multiplex PCR; in TCRdb, only in-frame clones are kept and a portion is missing. Seen here are about 190,000 clones, approximately 81% observed once, and the top ten hold around 3.9%. What was sequenced was PBMCs. The origin of the receptors is a man in his forties or fifties in good health and CMV-seronegative.

The chain recombines TRBV29-1 with TRBJ1-4; possible D gene TRBD1, 6 bases. The CDR3 has 13 residues. Germline V lookup: CDR1 SQVTM, CDR2 ANQGSEA. Trimming cost V 4 bases and J 7 bases, with 13 bases left between them. This chain's CDR3 is CSVVGQGSEKLFF. CDR3 nucleotides: TGCAGCGTTGTCGGGCAGGGGAGTGAAAAACTGTTTTTT. Full variable domain (outside the CDR3, taken from reference TRBV29-1 and TRBJ1-4): SAVISQKPSRDICQRGTSLTIQCQVDSQVTMMFWYRQQPGQSLTLIATANQGSEATYESGFVIDKFPISRPNLTFSTLTVSNMSPEDSSIYLCSVVGQGSEKLFFGSGTQLSVL.

The sample holds one count of this clone. V and J are TRBV7-2 and TRBJ2-7, with a tentative D call TRBD2 (7 bases). CDR1 is SGHTA, CDR2 FQGNSA, per germline. This CDR3 has 14 residues. Trimming took off 1 base at V and 4 bases at J, with 11 bases between the two ends. The CDR3 loop reads CASSLGRGAYEQYF. The CDR3 DNA reads as TGTGCCAGCAGCTTAGGACGGGGGGCTTACGAGCAGTACTTC.

The gene calls are TRBV5-1 and TRBJ1-4; 9 bases are a match to TRBD1. CDR1 is SGHRS and CDR2 is YFSETQ in the germline V gene. The trim removed 3 bases at V and 5 bases at J, leaving 2 bases unmatched. The CDR3 has 14 residues. The CDR3 here is CASSSGQGNEKLFF. CDR3 nucleotide sequence: TGCGCCAGCAGCTCGGGACAGGGAAATGAAAAACTGTTTTTT.

The CDR3 here is CASSSGGSGSPLHF. In DNA, the CDR3 is TGTGCCAGCAGTTCGGGAGGCTCGGGGTCACCCCTCCACTTT. The chain joins TRBV6-1 to TRBJ1-6; D is unresolved. V lost 5 bases and J 10 bases, leaving 15 bases between the germline ends. This CDR3 comprises 14 residues. Germline V gives CDR1 MNHNS, CDR2 SASEGT.

This chain uses TRBV9 with TRBJ1-2; D may be TRBD1 (5 bases). This CDR3 has 15 residues. V was pared by 0 bases and J by 4 bases, with 13 bases between. Germline V gives CDR1 SGDLS, CDR2 YYNGEE. Written as DNA, the CDR3 is TGTGCCAGCAGCGTAGGCCCGGGGGTGAGCTATGGCTACACCTTC. Encoded protein: CASSVGPGVSYGYTF.

The V call is TRBV11-3, the J call TRBJ2-1, with D uncertain. V was clipped by 5 bases and J by 8 bases, with 16 bases between them. Germline-derived CDR1 and CDR2 are SGHNT and YENEEA. CDR3 length equals 14 residues. The CDR3 DNA follows: TGTGCCAGCAGCAGCCATGTTTCACCACATGAGCAGTTCTTC. It translates to CASSSHVSPHEQFF. Based on the CDR3 plus reference TRBV11-3 and TRBJ2-1, the full variable domain is EAGVVQSPRYKIIEKKQPVAFWCNPISGHNTLYWYLQNLGQGPELLIRYENEEAVDDSQLPKDRFSAERLKGVDSTLKIQPAELGDSAVYLCASSSHVSPHEQFFGPGTRLTVL.

The J gene is TRBJ1-5, the V gene TRBV30; no clear D gene. Germline loops: CDR1 GTSNPN, CDR2 SVGIG (reference sequence). The CDR3 sequence is 14 residues long. Trimming cost V 1 base and J 5 bases, with 12 bases left between them. This chain's CDR3 is CAWSAGFGDQPQHF. CDR3 nucleotide sequence: TGTGCCTGGAGTGCGGGGTTTGGAGATCAGCCCCAGCATTTT.

The chain links TRBV19 to TRBJ2-7, with D perhaps matching TRBD2 (5 bases). The germline V gene encodes CDR1 LNHDA and CDR2 SQIVND (reference sequence). The V gene lost 2 bases and the J gene lost 7 bases, with 18 bases spanning the gap. The CDR3 is made up of 15 amino acids. Written as DNA, the CDR3 is TGTGCCAGTAGTATATTGGAGGCCGCCCCGGGAGAGCAGTACTTC. This translates into CASSILEAAPGEQYF.

This chain links TRBV7-2 with TRBJ2-3; 14 nucleotides agree with TRBD2. The CDR3 covers 17 residues. CDR1 and CDR2 (germline): SGHTA, FQGNSA. With V trimmed by 4 bases and J by 7 bases, 10 bases remained unmatched. CDR3 sequence reads: CASSSGTSGGVRNTQYF. In DNA, the CDR3 is TGTGCCAGCAGCTCGGGGACTAGCGGGGGTGTGAGGAATACGCAGTATTTT.

This rearrangement joins TRBV6-5 to TRBJ2-3, with 9 bases matching TRBD1. This CDR3 has 14 amino acids. The J segment lost 3 bases and the V segment lost 7 bases, leaving 5 bases of the junction unmatched. Germline-derived CDR1 and CDR2 are MNHEY and SVGAGI. CDR3 sequence (DNA): TGTGCCAGCAACACAGGGGGCTTTACAGATACGCAGTATTTT. Protein: CASNTGGFTDTQYF.

The V call is TRBV11-2, the J call TRBJ2-7, with a tentative D call TRBD1 (5 bases). The V and J ends lost 3 bases and 3 bases respectively, with 15 bases between them. Germline V gene lookup returns CDR1 SGHAT and CDR2 FQNNGV. This CDR3 has 15 amino acids. Here the CDR3 DNA reads TGTGCCAGCAGCTTTCCCCAGGGTTTGGGCTACGAGCAGTACTTC. Translating it yields CASSFPQGLGYEQYF.

This clone turned up a few times. The chain employs TRBV7-9 and TRBJ1-1; the match to TRBD1 covers 7 bases. CDR3 length equals 13 residues. Germline CDR1 and CDR2: SEHNR and FQNEAQ (reference sequence). V shed 5 bases, J shed 7 bases, and the junction held 7 bases outside the gene matches. The CDR3 DNA reads as TGTGCCAGCAGCCCTAAGACAGGGAATGAAGCTTTCTTT. This codes for CASSPKTGNEAFF.

CDR3 nucleotide sequence: TGTGCCAGCAGATATCGGGGAAATCCCTATGGCTACACCTTC. Translated: CASRYRGNPYGYTF. This rearrangement joins TRBV6-5 to TRBJ1-2; D unclear. The CDR3 spans 14 residues. Germline CDR1 reads MNHEY; CDR2 reads SVGAGI. With 6 bases removed from V and 4 bases from J, the gap between germline ends came to 15 bases.

The J gene is TRBJ2-1, the V gene TRBV27, with a weak D call TRBD1 (5 bases). The CDR3 has 16 amino acids. The germline V gene encodes CDR1 MNHEY and CDR2 SMNVEV (reference sequence). V lost 5 bases, J lost 1 base, and 15 bases lay in between. Here the CDR3 reads CASSPWGPRSYNEQFF. In DNA form, the CDR3 reads TGTGCCAGCAGTCCCTGGGGCCCTCGTTCCTACAATGAGCAGTTCTTC.

This clone came up once. The CDR3 region is CASSLDVGGGPRETQYF. The DNA for the CDR3 is TGTGCCAGCAGCTTAGATGTCGGGGGGGGGCCTCGGGAGACCCAGTACTTC. The V call is TRBV7-8, the J call TRBJ2-5; the match to TRBD2 covers 8 bases. The ends lost 1 base at V and 5 bases at J; junction bases unmatched: 12. The length of the CDR3 is 17 residues. The germline V gene encodes CDR1 SGHVS and CDR2 FQNEAQ. Full variable domain (remainder filled in from reference TRBV7-8 and TRBJ2-5): GAGVSQSPRYKVAKRGQDVALRCDPISGHVSLFWYQQALGQGPEFLTYFQNEAQLDKSGLPSDRFFAERPEGSVSTLKIQRTQQEDSAVYLCASSLDVGGGPRETQYFGPGTRLLVL.

This chain joins TRBV9 and TRBJ2-3; the match to TRBD1 covers 7 bases. V was clipped by 7 bases and J by 0 bases; unmatched bases: 8. CDR3 size: 15 residues. Germline V CDR1 and CDR2: SGDLS, YYNGEE. The CDR3: CASSLPGGSTDTQYF. For the CDR3, the DNA is TGTGCCAGCTCCCTACCAGGGGGAAGCACAGATACGCAGTATTTT.

The genes are TRBV7-8 and TRBJ2-2; no firm D call. CDR1 and CDR2 from the germline V gene are SGHVS and FQNEAQ. CDR3 length equals 15 residues. V was cut by 1 base and J by 2 bases, with 8 bases left in between. The CDR3 sequence: CASSLVLRNTGELFF. CDR3 bases: TGTGCCAGCAGCTTAGTTTTGAGAAACACCGGGGAGCTGTTTTTT.

The V and J genes are TRBV9 and TRBJ2-2; D gene uncertain. The CDR3 is 14 amino acids. V shed 1 base and J shed 4 bases, with 8 bases lying between them. Germline lookup yields CDR1 SGDLS and CDR2 YYNGEE. CDR3 in amino acids: CASSVSGPTGELFF. DNA for the CDR3: TGTGCCAGCAGCGTATCCGGTCCCACCGGGGAGCTGTTTTTT.

V usage is TRBV5-6 and J usage is TRBJ1-1; 10 bases align to TRBD1. Germline trimming cut 4 bases from V and 2 bases from J; bases unmatched to any gene: 2. The CDR3 spans 14 residues. Germline assignment: CDR1 SGHDT and CDR2 YYEEEE. CDR3 amino acids: CASSRDRGNTEAFF. DNA for the CDR3: TGTGCCAGCAGCCGGGACAGGGGTAACACTGAAGCTTTCTTT.

In this sample, this clone turned up once. The chain couples TRBV7-2 to TRBJ1-1; tentative D call: TRBD1 (5 bases). Germline V CDR1 and CDR2: SGHTA, FQGNSA. Trimming removed 6 bases from V and 7 bases from J, with 9 bases in between. The CDR3 totals 11 residues. CDR3 sequence reads: CASRGGREAFF. The CDR3 DNA follows: TGTGCCAGCAGGGGGGGACGTGAAGCTTTCTTT.

The rearrangement joins TRBV11-3 to TRBJ2-7; TRBD1 matches 12 bases. The germline V gene encodes CDR1 SGHNT and CDR2 YENEEA. The trim removed 6 bases at V and 3 bases at J, leaving 6 bases unmatched. The CDR3 extends over 15 amino acids. CDR3 sequence reads: CASSPGTGGDYEQYF. The CDR3 nucleotides read TGTGCCAGCAGTCCCGGGACAGGGGGCGACTACGAGCAGTACTTC.

The chain employs TRBV28 and TRBJ1-4, with 7 positions matching TRBD1. Germline CDR1 MDHEN, CDR2 SYDVKM. The CDR3 consists of 14 residues. V shed 7 bases and J 3 bases; nucleotides not matched to a gene: 5. This chain's CDR3 is CASTTGAANEKLFF. CDR3 sequence (DNA): TGTGCCAGCACTACAGGGGCAGCTAATGAAAAACTGTTTTTT.

The V and J genes are TRBV6-6 and TRBJ2-7, with 7 positions matching TRBD1. CDR3 length equals 15 residues. Per the germline V gene, CDR1 is MNHNY and CDR2 is SVGAGI (reference sequence). V lost 7 bases to trimming and J lost 3 bases; unmatched junction nucleotides: 12. DNA of the CDR3: TGTGCCAGCACCCAGACAGGGCCAACACTCTACGAGCAGTACTTC. Protein: CASTQTGPTLYEQYF.

The rearrangement uses TRBV27 and TRBJ1-1; 8 nucleotides line up with TRBD1. The CDR3 is 13 residues long. Germline V gives CDR1 MNHEY, CDR2 SMNVEV (reference sequence). J gave up 11 bases and V 2 bases, and 7 bases lay outside the gene matches. The CDR3 DNA reads TGTGCCAGCAGTTTACAGGGGGCTTCGGGGGCTTTCTTT. It translates to CASSLQGASGAFF.

Remarks on this clone: Distinct nucleotide sequences in the sample also encode this CDR3. The chain is built from TRBV27 and TRBJ1-1; maybe TRBD1 (6 bases). Germline V CDR1 and CDR2: MNHEY, SMNVEV (reference sequence). Trimming removed 2 bases from V and 4 bases from J, with 8 bases in between. This CDR3 spans 13 amino acids. CDR3 region: CASSLRGSTEAFF. The CDR3 nucleotides are TGTGCCAGCAGTTTAAGGGGGAGCACTGAAGCTTTCTTT.

The chain couples TRBV11-2 to TRBJ2-1, with 9 bases fitting TRBD1. This CDR3 region has 14 residues. The J segment lost 5 bases and the V segment lost 4 bases, leaving 3 bases of the junction unmatched. CDR1 and CDR2 (germline): SGHAT, FQNNGV. CDR3 in amino acids: CASSWDRANNEQFF. CDR3 nucleotide sequence: TGTGCCAGCAGCTGGGACAGGGCCAACAATGAGCAGTTCTTC.